This T cell receptor (beta chain) came from a study of cytomegalovirus exposure and HLA in healthy donors. Study at large: Drawn from HLA-typed donors, tens of millions of unique TCRs were held in an early data release.

This CDR3 has 14 amino acids. The ends lost 10 bases at V and 8 bases at J; junction bases unmatched: 12. The germline V gene encodes CDR1 MNHEY and CDR2 SMNVEV (reference sequence). PCR used 60 Vbeta primers and 13 Jbeta primers. The data were produced by immunoSEQ multiplex PCR, yet TCRdb's version contains in-frame clones alone and is incomplete. The sample lists fewer than 250,000 clones, 83% seen once, with roughly 1.5% in the top ten. The sequencing sample was made of PBMCs. The gene calls are TRBV27 and TRBJ1-4; 8 bases align to TRBD1. The sequence derives from a girl aged 10 to 17 in good health and CMV-seronegative. DNA for the CDR3: TGTGCCAACAGGCCCCAGGGGGCTGGAGAAAAACTGTTTTTT. Its translation: CANRPQGAGEKLFF. Full variable domain (outside the CDR3, taken from reference TRBV27 and TRBJ1-4): EAQVTQNPRYLITVTGKKLTVTCSQNMNHEYMSWYRQDPGLGLRQIYYSMNVEVTDKGDVPEGYKVSRKEKRNFPLILESPSPNQTSLYFCANRPQGAGEKLFFGSGTQLSVL.